Listed here are 11 T cell receptor beta chains from one sample, sequenced in a study of T-cell memory formation after mild COVID-19. TCRdb reprocessed the 5' RACE reads via MiXCR and lists one record per CDR3 protein. Of 350,000 to 450,000 distinct CDR3 sequences in the sample, 20% were seen once. The sequenced material came from PBMCs or a T cell subset sorted from them (not recorded which). These receptors originate from an adult woman who had mild COVID-19 (a few samples of this study predate the infection). Cell type and time point are not known.

The chain has TRBV6-5 and TRBJ1-2; no clear D gene. CDR1 and CDR2 from the germline V gene are MNHEY and SVGAGI. The CDR3 contains 14 residues. Trimming stripped 5 bases from V and 4 bases from J, with 14 bases between. As DNA, the CDR3 is TGTGCCAGCAGTAGTGCAGGTATCCTCTATGGCTACACCTTC. Translation: CASSSAGILYGYTF.

This clonotype has a handful of counts. This chain joins TRBV12-3 or TRBV12-4 and TRBJ2-3; D uncertain. The V and J ends lost 8 bases and 4 bases respectively, with 7 bases between them. The CDR3 loop spans 11 amino acids. CDR3 residues: CASLPPDTQYF. In DNA form, the CDR3 reads TGTGCCAGCCTCCCCCCAGATACGCAGTATTTT.

The V gene is TRBV3-1, the J gene TRBJ2-4; D perhaps matches TRBD1 (5 bases). This CDR3 region has 14 residues. Trimming stripped 4 bases from V and 6 bases from J, with 13 bases between. The germline CDR1 and CDR2 sequences are LGHDT and YNNKEL (reference sequence). CDR3 sequence: CASSRQGGRNIQYF. The CDR3 nucleotides are TGTGCCAGCAGCCGCCAGGGTGGACGAAACATTCAGTACTTC.

The chain has TRBV15 and TRBJ1-4, with D unclear. V dropped 0 bases and J dropped 0 bases, with 5 bases sitting between them. The CDR3 covers 15 residues. Germline V CDR1 and CDR2: LNHNV, YYDKDF (reference sequence). The CDR3 DNA reads TGTGCCACCAGCAGAGAACCGGCAACTAATGAAAAACTGTTTTTT. It encodes CATSREPATNEKLFF.

The gene calls are TRBV3-1 and TRBJ2-1, with D unclear. V was cut by 0 bases and J by 10 bases, with 16 bases left in between. This CDR3 spans 15 amino acids. CDR1 and CDR2 from the germline V gene are LGHDT and YNNKEL (reference sequence). The CDR3 is CASSQEFSPKREQFF. In DNA, the CDR3 is TGTGCCAGCAGCCAAGAGTTCTCGCCCAAAAGGGAGCAGTTCTTC.

This clonotype has only a few counts. The chain couples TRBV19 to TRBJ2-1; 10 bases are a match to TRBD2. V lost 0 bases to trimming and J lost 12 bases; unmatched junction nucleotides: 17. Germline V gives CDR1 LNHDA, CDR2 SQIVND (reference sequence). This CDR3 has 18 amino acids. The CDR3, as DNA: TGTGCCAGTAGTATAGATACGGGTTCAGCGGGAGGGGTTTCTGGGCAGTTCTTC. It specifies CASSIDTGSAGGVSGQFF.

This clonotype was recorded at least ten times. J is TRBJ2-7 and V is TRBV9; a weak D match, TRBD1 (7 bases). The V gene lost 4 bases and the J gene lost 3 bases, with 20 bases spanning the gap. Germline CDR1 SGDLS, CDR2 YYNGEE. CDR3 length: 16 amino acids. The CDR3 DNA sequence: TGTGCCAGCAGCCCACAGGGGCCGGGAGCCGGCTACGAGCAGTACTTC. Protein product: CASSPQGPGAGYEQYF.

This clonotype has a count of ten or more. The chain uses TRBV5-1 and TRBJ2-5; unclear D gene. The CDR3 contains 13 residues. Germline V lookup: CDR1 SGHRS, CDR2 YFSETQ. Trimming left V 0 bases short and J 3 bases short, with 6 bases between. Written as DNA, the CDR3 is TGCGCCAGCAGCTTGGTAGCAGAAGAGACCCAGTACTTC. It yields the protein CASSLVAEETQYF.

This clonotype appeared a few times. The CDR3 spells CASTILQLRGREFTDTQYF. The CDR3 DNA is TGTGCCAGCACCATTCTTCAACTTCGAGGACGGGAATTCACAGATACGCAGTATTTT. The rearrangement uses TRBV6-6 and TRBJ2-3, with D maybe TRBD2 (5 bases). CDR1 is MNHNY, CDR2 SVGAGI, per germline (reference sequence). V was cut by 7 bases and J by 2 bases, with 28 bases left in between. CDR3 length: 19 residues.

This clonotype was seen a few times. V usage is TRBV15 and J usage is TRBJ2-7; D perhaps matches TRBD1 (6 bases). V gave up 0 bases and J gave up 4 bases, with 16 bases separating them. The germline gives CDR1 LNHNV, CDR2 YYDKDF (reference sequence). The CDR3 is made up of 16 amino acids. CDR3 in amino acids: CATSRDLSGAKYEQYF. The CDR3, as DNA: TGTGCCACCAGCAGAGATCTTTCAGGGGCAAAATACGAGCAGTACTTC.

This chain connects TRBV27 to TRBJ1-4, with a tentative D call TRBD1 (5 bases). This CDR3 comprises 15 residues. The germline V gene encodes CDR1 MNHEY and CDR2 SMNVEV (reference sequence). V shed 6 bases and J shed 4 bases, with 15 bases lying between them. The CDR3 DNA sequence: TGTGCCAGCAGACTTGGGACCTTGGGTAATGAAAAACTGTTTTTT. It yields the protein CASRLGTLGNEKLFF. The whole variable domain, filled in from reference TRBV27 and TRBJ1-4, reads EAQVTQNPRYLITVTGKKLTVTCSQNMNHEYMSWYRQDPGLGLRQIYYSMNVEVTDKGDVPEGYKVSRKEKRNFPLILESPSPNQTSLYFCASRLGTLGNEKLFFGSGTQLSVL.